The 18 T cell receptor beta chains in this list originate from one sample, sequenced in a study of cytotoxic CD8 clonotypes in ibrutinib-treated CLL. The method was immunoSEQ multiplex PCR; TCRdb's version includes in-frame clones alone and lacks a portion of them. This sample has about 300,000 clones; less than 85% occur once, and the top ten carry roughly 6%. The specimen comprised PBMCs, sampled at disease progression, from a patient treated with ibrutinib. All receptors derive from a human donor with chronic lymphocytic leukemia.

The rearrangement uses TRBV5-8 and TRBJ2-1; D gene uncertain. From germline, CDR1 is SGHTS and CDR2 YDEGEE. The CDR3 covers 12 residues. Trimming left V 6 bases short and J 3 bases short, with 7 bases between. CDR3 sequence (DNA): TGTGCCAGCATTCCCAACTACAATGAGCAGTTCTTC. This gives the protein CASIPNYNEQFF. Full variable domain (outside the CDR3, taken from reference TRBV5-8 and TRBJ2-1): EAGVTQSPTHLIKTRGQQATLRCSPISGHTSVYWYQQALGLGLQFLLWYDEGEERNRGNFPPRFSGRQFPNYSSELNVNALELEDSALYLCASIPNYNEQFFGPGTRLTVL.

This clone has just a few counts. This CDR3 is CASSWDRGREQQYF. The CDR3 region has the DNA TGTGCCAGCAGCTGGGACAGGGGGCGCGAGCAGCAGTACTTC. V and J are TRBV6-5 and TRBJ2-7, with 12 bases identical to TRBD1. This CDR3 comprises 14 residues. Germline loops: CDR1 MNHEY, CDR2 SVGAGI. Trimming removed 6 bases from V and 8 bases from J; junction bases left unmatched: 8.

This chain uses TRBV11-3 with TRBJ2-2; D is undetermined. The germline V gene has CDR1 SGHNT and CDR2 YENEEA. The V end was cut by 2 bases, the J end by 4 bases, with 5 bases between. This CDR3 spans 13 amino acids. Written as DNA, the CDR3 is TGTGCCAGCAGCTTACACATCACCGGGGAGCTGTTTTTT. It codes for CASSLHITGELFF.

The V and J genes are TRBV7-9 and TRBJ1-1; tentatively, D is TRBD1 (6 bases). V shed 0 bases and J shed 1 base, with 9 bases lying between them. CDR3 length equals 15 residues. Germline CDR1 SEHNR, CDR2 FQNEAQ (reference sequence). CDR3 coding DNA: TGTGCCAGCAGCTTAGCTAAACAGGGGAACACTGAAGCTTTCTTT. Protein product: CASSLAKQGNTEAFF.

This clone was seen just once. The gene calls are TRBV9 and TRBJ2-4; 7 bases fit TRBD1. The germline gives CDR1 SGDLS, CDR2 YYNGEE. V lost 5 bases to trimming and J lost 5 bases; unmatched junction nucleotides: 1. The CDR3 is 12 amino acids. CDR3 nucleotide sequence: TGTGCCAGCAGAGGACAGGAAAACATTCAGTACTTC. Translating gives CASRGQENIQYF. Supplemented by reference TRBV9 and TRBJ2-4, the full variable domain reads DSGVTQTPKHLITATGQRVTLRCSPRSGDLSVYWYQQSLDQGLQFLIQYYNGEERAKGNILERFSAQQFPDLHSELNLSSLELGDSALYFCASRGQENIQYFGAGTRLSVL.

V usage is TRBV4-1 and J usage is TRBJ2-2, with 7 bases matching TRBD2. The CDR3 length is 18 residues. The V segment lost 4 bases and the J segment 1 base; nucleotides outside the gene matches: 12. Germline V gene lookup returns CDR1 MGHRA and CDR2 YSYEKL. The CDR3 DNA reads TGCGCCAGCAGCCCGAGAACCGATGGACTAGTGAACACCGGGGAGCTGTTTTTT. Translation gives CASSPRTDGLVNTGELFF.

The chain combines TRBV9 with TRBJ2-5, with a possible D match to TRBD2 (6 bases). The V and J ends lost 4 bases and 5 bases respectively, with 6 bases between them. This CDR3 has 11 amino acids. Per germline, CDR1 SGDLS and CDR2 YYNGEE. The CDR3 is CASSRGETQYF. The CDR3 nucleotides are TGTGCCAGCAGCCGGGGGGAGACCCAGTACTTC.

In this sample, this clone turned up a few times. The rearrangement joins TRBV27 to TRBJ2-2; 9 positions match TRBD2. The CDR3 extends over 16 amino acids. Looked up from germline, CDR1 is MNHEY and CDR2 is SMNVEV (reference sequence). J lost 9 bases, V lost 5 bases, and 13 bases had no gene match. CDR3 loop: CASSPKRGVLLRELFF. The DNA for the CDR3 is TGTGCCAGCAGTCCCAAGCGGGGGGTCCTCTTGCGGGAGCTGTTTTTT.

The rearrangement joins TRBV6-1 to TRBJ1-6; 7 bases are shared with TRBD1. The CDR3 consists of 16 residues. The germline CDR1 and CDR2 sequences are MNHNS and SASEGT. V trimming: 4 bases; J trimming: 6 bases; junction bases outside the gene matches: 9. The CDR3 nucleotides are TGTGCCAGCAGTGCCCACAGGGGATGGGGTAATTCACCCCTCCACTTT. This codes for CASSAHRGWGNSPLHF.

This chain connects TRBV6-5 to TRBJ2-7; 8 bases align to TRBD2. CDR1 and CDR2 from the germline V gene are MNHEY and SVGAGI. After removal of 6 bases from V and 6 bases from J, the junction contained 7 bases not matched to a gene. CDR3 length: 13 residues. The CDR3 coding sequence is TGTGCCAGCAGCCAGACTAGCGCCCGCGAGCAGTACTTC. This translates into CASSQTSAREQYF.

This clone appeared once. The chain joins TRBV12-5 to TRBJ1-1; D might be TRBD1 (6 bases). CDR1 LGHNT and CDR2 FRNRAP come from the germline V gene. V lost 4 bases and J lost 6, with 33 bases in between. This CDR3 region has 20 residues. DNA for the CDR3: TGTGCTAGTGGTTCCGGGGTATTTTCCACGGGACACGGGGGGATGGCTGAAGCTTTCTTT. Translating it yields CASGSGVFSTGHGGMAEAFF.

The chain employs TRBV9 and TRBJ1-5; weak D call: TRBD1 (6 bases). This CDR3 contains 15 residues. V lost 2 bases and J 3 bases, leaving 12 bases between the germline ends. CDR1 and CDR2 from the germline V gene are SGDLS and YYNGEE. CDR3 nucleotides: TGTGCCAGCAGCGTTACAGGGAACCACAATCAGCCCCAGCATTTT. This gives the protein CASSVTGNHNQPQHF.

The chain employs TRBV2 and TRBJ1-2; no clear D. CDR3 length equals 12 residues. Trimming removed 6 bases from V and 5 bases from J, with 10 bases in between. Germline V gene lookup returns CDR1 SNHLY and CDR2 FYNNEI. CDR3 nucleotide sequence: TGTGCCAGCAGGCGGCCAGGTTATGGCTACACCTTC. As protein: CASRRPGYGYTF.

The J gene is TRBJ2-1, the V gene TRBV27; no reliable D call. Germline V CDR1 and CDR2: MNHEY, SMNVEV (reference sequence). There are 15 residues in the CDR3. V gave up 7 bases and J gave up 2 bases, with 15 bases separating them. The CDR3 DNA reads TGTGCCAGCACCCCATGGGGTGGGCCCTACAATGAGCAGTTCTTC. It codes for CASTPWGGPYNEQFF.

The chain combines TRBV29-1 with TRBJ2-2, with a tentative D call TRBD2 (6 bases). In germline, CDR1 is SQVTM, CDR2 ANQGSEA. Trimming stripped 6 bases from V and 4 bases from J, with 9 bases between. CDR3 size: 12 residues. Written as DNA, the CDR3 is TGCAGCGTGGGGACTCCCACCGGGGAGCTGTTTTTT. It yields the protein CSVGTPTGELFF.

This chain connects TRBV5-1 to TRBJ1-1; no clear D gene. Germline assignment: CDR1 SGHRS and CDR2 YFSETQ. Trimming took 5 bases from V and 4 from J, leaving 9 bases between them. The CDR3 consists of 12 residues. As DNA, the CDR3 is TGCGCCAGCAGTGTGGGATCCACTGAAGCTTTCTTT. Translation: CASSVGSTEAFF.

V usage is TRBV7-3 and J usage is TRBJ2-3; D not resolved. Trimming removed 1 base from V and 5 bases from J, with 4 bases in between. Germline CDR1 and CDR2: SGHTA and FQGTGA. This CDR3 has 12 amino acids. The CDR3 nucleotides are TGTGCCAGCAGCTTAAATCTAGATACGCAGTATTTT. Its protein is CASSLNLDTQYF. Complete variable domain (other parts from reference TRBV7-3 and TRBJ2-3): GAGVSQTPSNKVTEKGKYVELRCDPISGHTALYWYRQSLGQGPEFLIYFQGTGAADDSGLPNDRFFAVRPEGSVSTLKIQRTERGDSAVYLCASSLNLDTQYFGPGTRLTVL.

The chain carries TRBV2 and TRBJ2-5; perhaps TRBD2 as D (5 bases). Germline CDR1 reads SNHLY; CDR2 reads FYNNEI. Deletions cut 4 bases from V and 4 bases from J, with 16 bases between. This CDR3 contains 15 residues. The CDR3 here is CASSVFWESGETQYF. CDR3 nucleotides: TGTGCCAGCAGTGTATTTTGGGAGAGTGGAGAGACCCAGTACTTC. Based on the CDR3 plus reference TRBV2 and TRBJ2-5, the full variable domain is EPEVTQTPSHQVTQMGQEVILRCVPISNHLYFYWYRQILGQKVEFLVSFYNNEISEKSEIFDDQFSVERPDGSNFTLKIRSTKLEDSAMYFCASSVFWESGETQYFGPGTRLLVL.